The clone carrying this TCR beta chain came up a few times. Its antigen is not known. Trimming shortened V by 8 bases and J by 0 bases, and 14 bases separated the two germline ends. Germline values: CDR1 LNHNV, CDR2 YYDKDF (reference sequence). The CDR3 contains 15 residues. This sample was taken from a study of post-analysis software for immune sequencing data. Study context: Some patients lacked subtype; others had relapsing-remitting, secondary progressive or progressive-relapsing disease.

Points from the study as a whole: The study found TRBV5-6, TRBV5-1 and TRBV20-1 among five or six TRBV segments more frequent in patients than controls.

Researchers reported that TCR beta cDNA libraries carried unique molecular identifiers. TCRdb re-called the PCR reads with MiXCR, one entry per CDR3 protein. Altogether fewer than 900,000 distinct CDR3 sequences are present, 46% being singletons, with the ten largest covering 4.9%. The sample was blood. The source is a girl aged 10 to 17 with multiple sclerosis. The chain couples TRBV15 to TRBJ2-1, with D unclear. The DNA for the CDR3 is TGTGCCACCGGCCAGGATCTAAGCTCCTACAATGAGCAGTTCTTC. It encodes CATGQDLSSYNEQFF.